The 5 T cell receptor beta chains below come from one sample, sequenced in a study of CD8+ T cells in alopecia areata. Reverse transcribed after extraction, RNA yielded cDNA as the sequencing template. Profiling relied on immunoSEQ multiplex PCR, and the TCRdb table lists in-frame clones only, not all of them. The data show 180,000 or so clones, with 40% to 65% seen just once and over 9% held by the top ten. As for treatment: oral pan-JAK inhibitor, 5-10 mg twice daily. Sequenced here: CD8+ T cells sorted from blood, sampled at roughly week 52, from a patient treated with tofacitinib. The receptors were gathered from a human donor with alopecia areata.

This clone showed up just a few times. In DNA form, the CDR3 reads TGTGCCAGCAGTCAGGCAGGGGGCGACGAGCAGTACTTC. Its protein product is CASSQAGGDEQYF. This chain uses TRBV27 with TRBJ2-7, with 8 bases matching TRBD1. Germline trimming cut 5 bases from V and 5 bases from J; bases unmatched to any gene: 5. Germline loops: CDR1 MNHEY, CDR2 SMNVEV (reference sequence). There are 13 residues in the CDR3.

This clone was found once. The rearrangement links TRBV5-6 to TRBJ2-2; TRBD1 matches at 12 bases. Losses at the gene ends were 4 bases for V and 3 bases for J; bases not matched to a gene: 7. CDR1 is SGHDT, CDR2 YYEEEE, per germline. There are 17 residues in the CDR3. The CDR3 protein is CASSPGTGGLDTGELFF. The CDR3 DNA sequence: TGTGCCAGCAGCCCCGGGACAGGGGGCTTAGACACCGGGGAGCTGTTTTTT.

With regard to this clone: This probably arose from a read error, given a far larger clone one base away. The V gene is TRBV27, the J gene TRBJ2-1; 12 nucleotides line up with TRBD2. The germline gives CDR1 MNHEY, CDR2 SMNVEV (reference sequence). CDR3 size: 15 residues. The V gene end was trimmed by 5 bases and the J gene end by 6 bases; junction bases not matched to a gene: 5. CDR3 bases: TGTGCCAGCAGTGACTCTAGCGGGGGGGCCAATGAGCAGTTCTTC. This encodes CASSDSSGGANEQFF.

The gene calls are TRBV6-5 and TRBJ2-1, with TRBD1 matching over 12 bases. This CDR3 is 16 amino acids long. J gave up 8 bases and V 1 base, and 6 bases lay outside the gene matches. Germline CDR1 reads MNHEY; CDR2 reads SVGAGI. The CDR3 region is CASSYWAGTGGYEQFF. DNA of the CDR3: TGTGCCAGCAGTTACTGGGCCGGGACAGGGGGCTATGAGCAGTTCTTC.

The chain is built from TRBV13 and TRBJ1-5; no clear D gene. The CDR3 has 14 amino acids. V shed 2 bases and J shed 1 base, with 6 bases lying between them. Germline V CDR1 and CDR2: PRHDT, FYEKMQ (reference sequence). CDR3 sequence reads: CASSLRGSNQPQHF. The CDR3 DNA reads as TGTGCCAGCAGCTTAAGAGGGAGCAATCAGCCCCAGCATTTT.